A single sample gave rise to the 7 T cell receptor beta chains below, sequenced in a study of cytomegalovirus exposure and HLA in healthy donors. Profiling relied on immunoSEQ multiplex PCR, and the TCRdb table lists in-frame clones only, not all of them. The sample lists about 170,000 clones, around 86% seen once, with 2.7% in the top ten. Sequencing was done on a sample of PBMCs. The receptors stem from a man aged 18 to 30 in good health and CMV-seropositive.

The chain has TRBV7-9 and TRBJ2-1; 7 bases line up with TRBD2. V lost 4 bases, J lost 0 bases, and 6 bases stayed unmatched. Germline values: CDR1 SEHNR, CDR2 FQNEAQ (reference sequence). This CDR3 region has 16 residues. CDR3 nucleotide sequence: TGTGCCAGCAGCTCCCCACCGGGAGGCTCCTACAATGAGCAGTTCTTC. Protein: CASSSPPGGSYNEQFF.

This CDR3 reads CASTGWEVGGLVYEQYF. CDR3 nucleotides: TGTGCCAGCACCGGCTGGGAGGTGGGGGGGCTGGTGTACGAGCAGTACTTC. J is TRBJ2-7 and V is TRBV7-9; maybe TRBD2 (7 bases). Looked up from germline, CDR1 is SEHNR and CDR2 is FQNEAQ (reference sequence). This CDR3 has 17 amino acids. V was clipped by 7 bases and J by 4 bases, with 26 bases between them.

This clone was seen more than once but under ten times. This chain's CDR3 is CASAPGGFGANVLTF. For the CDR3, the DNA is TGTGCCAGCGCGCCGGGGGGGTTTGGGGCCAACGTCCTGACTTTC. The rearrangement links TRBV6-4 to TRBJ2-6, with 8 bases identical to TRBD2. This CDR3 spans 15 amino acids. Germline CDR1 MRHNA, CDR2 SNTAGT. V shed 8 bases and J 3 bases; nucleotides not matched to a gene: 6.

In its sample, this clone was seen once. The genes are TRBV9 and TRBJ2-7; D might be TRBD2 (6 bases). Germline V gene sequence: CDR1 SGDLS, CDR2 YYNGEE. This CDR3 has 13 amino acids. The germline V and J ends were trimmed by 2 bases and 6 bases, with 12 bases remaining between them. The DNA for the CDR3 is TGTGCCAGCAGCGTTGTCGGGGGTTCCGAGCAGTACTTC. Its protein is CASSVVGGSEQYF.

The chain combines TRBV15 with TRBJ1-6; no clear D gene. V dropped 0 bases and J dropped 9 bases, with 9 bases sitting between them. The germline V gene encodes CDR1 LNHNV and CDR2 YYDKDF (reference sequence). The CDR3 runs 14 residues. This CDR3 reads CATSRDLGSSPLHF. In DNA form, the CDR3 reads TGTGCCACCAGCAGAGATCTGGGGAGTTCACCCCTCCACTTT.

The gene calls are TRBV11-2 and TRBJ1-1; tentatively, D is TRBD1 (5 bases). Germline-derived CDR1 and CDR2 are SGHAT and FQNNGV. Trimming cost V 2 bases and J 10 bases, with 8 bases left between them. The CDR3 covers 11 residues. The CDR3 reads CASSLSRAAFF. CDR3 DNA: TGTGCCAGCAGCTTAAGCAGGGCAGCTTTCTTT.

The chain uses TRBV6-5 and TRBJ1-1; D ambiguous. Between the trimmed V and J ends, which lost 5 bases and 10 bases, there was a span of 17 bases. Per germline, CDR1 MNHEY and CDR2 SVGAGI. This CDR3 comprises 13 residues. In nucleotides, the CDR3 is TGTGCCAGCAGTCCGCCCTTTATGGGCGCAGCTTTCTTT. Amino acid sequence: CASSPPFMGAAFF.